Listed here is a single TCR beta chain. The data belong to a study of blood T cell repertoires in COVID-19. Across the study: Samples representing acute and convalescent COVID-19 were sourced from the United States, Italy and Spain. From T cells, B-cell-depleted T cells, or PBMCs came the material, which was cDNA or gDNA.

The repertoire was sequenced with immunoSEQ multiplex PCR; TCRdb's copy has only in-frame clones and lacks some. The sample consists of roughly 100,000 clones, roughly four fifths of them appearing once. Trimming at V came to 5 bases and at J to 5 bases, leaving 6 bases not matched to a gene. Germline V CDR1 and CDR2: SEHNR, FQNEAQ (reference sequence). The CDR3 loop spans 15 amino acids. Seattle enrolled patients during active infection and tracked them longitudinally. The chain carries TRBV7-9 and TRBJ2-3, with 11 bases lining up with TRBD2. The specimen sequenced was peripheral blood. The TCR sequence derives from a man older than 75 with COVID-19, enrolled during active disease. The CDR3 DNA is TGTGCCAGCAGCAGACTAGCGGGGTTGGGAGATACGCAGTATTTT. It specifies CASSRLAGLGDTQYF.